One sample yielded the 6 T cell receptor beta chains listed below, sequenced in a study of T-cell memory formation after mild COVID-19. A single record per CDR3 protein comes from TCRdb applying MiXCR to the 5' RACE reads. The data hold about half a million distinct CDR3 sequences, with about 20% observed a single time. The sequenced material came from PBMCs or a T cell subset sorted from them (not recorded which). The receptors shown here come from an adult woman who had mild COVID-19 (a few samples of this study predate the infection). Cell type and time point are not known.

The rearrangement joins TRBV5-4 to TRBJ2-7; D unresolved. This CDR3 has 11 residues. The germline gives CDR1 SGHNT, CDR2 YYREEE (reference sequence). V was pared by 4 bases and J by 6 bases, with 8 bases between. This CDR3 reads CASSTRGEQYF. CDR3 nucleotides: TGTGCCAGCAGCACCCGAGGCGAGCAGTACTTC.

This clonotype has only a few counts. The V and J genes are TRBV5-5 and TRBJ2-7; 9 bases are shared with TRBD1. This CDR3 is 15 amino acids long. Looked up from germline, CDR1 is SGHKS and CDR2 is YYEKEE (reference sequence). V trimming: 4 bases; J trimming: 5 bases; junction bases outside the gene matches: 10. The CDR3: CASSPDGQGWNEQYF. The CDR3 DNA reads TGTGCCAGCAGCCCCGACGGACAGGGGTGGAACGAGCAGTACTTC.

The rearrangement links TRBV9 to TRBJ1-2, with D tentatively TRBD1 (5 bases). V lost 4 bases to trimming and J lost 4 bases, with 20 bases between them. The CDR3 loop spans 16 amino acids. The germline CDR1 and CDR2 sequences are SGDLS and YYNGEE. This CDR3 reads CASSPGGSQGFYGYTF. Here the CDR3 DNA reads TGTGCCAGCAGCCCAGGAGGGTCCCAGGGATTCTATGGCTACACCTTC. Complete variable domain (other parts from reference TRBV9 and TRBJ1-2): DSGVTQTPKHLITATGQRVTLRCSPRSGDLSVYWYQQSLDQGLQFLIQYYNGEERAKGNILERFSAQQFPDLHSELNLSSLELGDSALYFCASSPGGSQGFYGYTFGSGTRLTVV.

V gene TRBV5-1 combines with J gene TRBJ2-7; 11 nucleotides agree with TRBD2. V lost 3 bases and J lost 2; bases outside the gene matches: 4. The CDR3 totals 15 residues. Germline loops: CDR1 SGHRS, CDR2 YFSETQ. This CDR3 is CASSWGTSGAYEQYF. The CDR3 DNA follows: TGCGCCAGCAGCTGGGGGACTAGCGGAGCCTACGAGCAGTACTTC.

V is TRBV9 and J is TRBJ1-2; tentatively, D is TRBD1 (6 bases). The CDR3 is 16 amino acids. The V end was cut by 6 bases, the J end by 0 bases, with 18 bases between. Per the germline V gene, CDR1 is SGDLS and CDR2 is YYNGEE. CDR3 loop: CASTKGGAEANYGYTF. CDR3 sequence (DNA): TGTGCCAGCACAAAGGGGGGCGCCGAAGCTAACTATGGCTACACCTTC.

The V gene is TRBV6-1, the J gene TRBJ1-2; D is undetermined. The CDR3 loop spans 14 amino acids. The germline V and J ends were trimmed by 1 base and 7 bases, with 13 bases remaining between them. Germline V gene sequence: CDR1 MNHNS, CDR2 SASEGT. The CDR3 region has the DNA TGTGCCAGCAGTGAAGTGAGTTGGGGAGGTGGCTACACCTTC. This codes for CASSEVSWGGGYTF.